A selection of T cell receptor beta chains follows, all from one sample in a study of T cell changes during pregnancy in multiple sclerosis. Profiling relied on immunoSEQ multiplex PCR, and the TCRdb table lists in-frame clones only, not all of them. The sample lists about 100,000 clones, more than 85% occurring once. This specimen was peripheral blood, taken after pregnancy. These receptors all come from a female donor with multiple sclerosis, enrolled in a pregnancy study. Both conserved end residues are part of each CDR3. A D gene is named only where the DNA matches it firmly. Not all rows give a size; the values are once, few, many and, for expanded clones, a class.

d_call,v_call,clone_size,j_call,cdr3_nt,cdr3_aa
-,TRBV30,-,TRBJ1-1,TGTGCCTGGAGGGAAGAGGGACTCCCGAACACTGAAGCTTTCTTT,CAWREEGLPNTEAFF
-,TRBV19,-,TRBJ1-3,TGTGCCAGTAGCCTCATCCGACAGTCTGGAAACACCATATATTTT,CASSLIRQSGNTIYF
-,TRBV15,-,TRBJ1-5,TGTGCCACCAGCAGAGATCTGTCTGCGGGTCAGCCCCAGCATTTT,CATSRDLSAGQPQHF
TRBD2,TRBV10-2,-,TRBJ2-3,TGCGCCAGCAGTACCACTAGCGGGGTAGATACGCAGTATTTT,CASSTTSGVDTQYF
TRBD1,TRBV5-1,-,TRBJ2-3,TGCGCCAGCAGCCAGGACAGGGTTTCGGATACGCAGTATTTT,CASSQDRVSDTQYF
-,TRBV7-3,-,TRBJ2-2,TGTGCCAGCAGCCCCAACGCTGGCGGGGGCTTCACCGGGGAGCTGTTTTTT,CASSPNAGGGFTGELFF
TRBD1,TRBV6-1,-,TRBJ1-1,TGTGCCAGCAGTAGTTTCCGGGACAGGGTCCCTGAAGCTTTCTTT,CASSSFRDRVPEAFF
TRBD2,TRBV15,once,TRBJ2-3,TGTGCCACCAGTTTAGCGGGGGCGGATACGCAGTATTTT,CATSLAGADTQYF
TRBD1,TRBV30,-,TRBJ2-1,TGTGCCTGGAGCACCGGGACAGGGTACAATGAGCAGTTCTTC,CAWSTGTGYNEQFF
TRBD2,TRBV7-2,-,TRBJ2-5,TGTGCCAGCAGCCTCCACGCGGGGGGGAACGGGGCCCAGTACTTC,CASSLHAGGNGAQYF
TRBD1,TRBV6-5,-,TRBJ1-1,TGTGCCAGCAGTTATTGGGACAGAACAACGAACACTGAAGCTTTCTTT,CASSYWDRTTNTEAFF
TRBD2,TRBV6-4,-,TRBJ2-1,TGTGCCAGCAGTGACACTAGCGGGGGGCTAAGCAATGAGCAGTTCTTC,CASSDTSGGLSNEQFF
-,TRBV30,-,TRBJ2-7,TGTGCCTGGAGACGGACCCCCGGGGACGAGCAGTACTTC,CAWRRTPGDEQYF
-,TRBV4-1,-,TRBJ2-5,TGCGCCAGCAGCCTTCAGGGGAGCAGGGAAGGGGAGACCCAGTACTTC,CASSLQGSREGETQYF
-,TRBV6-9,-,TRBJ1-5,TGTGCCAGCAGGGGGCAGGGGCTTCAATATAGCAATCAGCCCCAGCATTTT,CASRGQGLQYSNQPQHF
TRBD1,TRBV19,-,TRBJ1-5,TGTGCCAGTAGCAGGGACAGGGGGGTTCAGCCCCAGCATTTT,CASSRDRGVQPQHF
-,TRBV20-1,-,TRBJ2-2,TGCGCACATAGGAGGGGCGGGGAGCTGTTTTTT,CAHRRGGELFF
-,TRBV7-2,-,TRBJ1-1,TGTGCCAGCAGCTTAGGGGCAGGGAACACTGAAGCTTTCTTT,CASSLGAGNTEAFF
TRBD2,TRBV5-1,-,TRBJ2-1,TGCGCCAGCAGCAGCGGGGGGGTCTCCTACAATGAGCAGTTCTTC,CASSSGGVSYNEQFF
TRBD1,TRBV5-4,-,TRBJ1-2,TGTGCCAGCAGCTCCTCAGGGGGCGGTGATGGCTACACCTTC,CASSSSGGGDGYTF
-,TRBV6-1,-,TRBJ1-5,TGTGCCAGCAGTGAACGGGACAACAGGCCCAATCAGCCCCAGCATTTT,CASSERDNRPNQPQHF
-,TRBV4-2,-,TRBJ2-5,TGTGCCAGCAGGGTGACAGGCGCTCGGGAGACCCAGTACTTC,CASRVTGARETQYF
TRBD1,TRBV5-4,few,TRBJ1-6,TGTGCCAGCAGCTTCAACGCGGGACAGGGGACTTCACCCCTCCACTTT,CASSFNAGQGTSPLHF
-,TRBV21-1,-,TRBJ1-1,TGTGCCAGCGTACTTGGAACTACAGGGGCCCTGGGGGTACACACTGAAGCTTTCTTT,CASVLGTTGALGVHTEAFF
TRBD2,TRBV5-1,-,TRBJ2-1,TGCGCCAGCAGCTCTAGCGGGAGCTCCTACAATGAGCAGTTCTTC,CASSSSGSSYNEQFF
-,TRBV6-1,-,TRBJ1-5,TGTGCCAGCAGAGACAGCTTCAATCAGCCCCAGCATTTT,CASRDSFNQPQHF
-,TRBV11-2,-,TRBJ1-2,TGTGCCAGCAGCCCTAGCCCGGGAGATGGGTATGGCTACACCTTC,CASSPSPGDGYGYTF
-,TRBV9,-,TRBJ1-1,TGTGCCAGCAGCGTAGGCGGCGGTAAAGCTTTCTTT,CASSVGGGKAFF
-,TRBV5-1,-,TRBJ2-4,TGCGCCAGCAGCTTAAGTGAAGGGGGTATCGACATTCAGTACTTC,CASSLSEGGIDIQYF
TRBD2,TRBV30,-,TRBJ2-5,TGTGCCTGGAGTTCTAGCGGGGGGGCCGAGACCCAGTACTTC,CAWSSSGGAETQYF
TRBD2,TRBV27,-,TRBJ2-5,TGTGCCAGCAGTTTATATGGCGGGGGGATTCAAGAGACCCAGTACTTC,CASSLYGGGIQETQYF
-,TRBV9,-,TRBJ1-1,TGTGCCAGCAGCGTAGATCCGGTGGGAGGGGTGAACACTGAAGCTTTCTTT,CASSVDPVGGVNTEAFF
-,TRBV6-1,-,TRBJ1-1,TGTGCCAGCAGAGACGGGACAACGAAGAACACTGAAGCTTTCTTT,CASRDGTTKNTEAFF
-,TRBV27,-,TRBJ1-2,TGTGCCAGCAGTTTGGCAGGGCGCTATGGCTACACCTTC,CASSLAGRYGYTF
-,TRBV5-1,-,TRBJ2-3,TGCGCCAGCAGCTTAGAAAGCCAGGGGGGAGATACGCAGTATTTT,CASSLESQGGDTQYF
TRBD2,TRBV19,-,TRBJ2-2,TGTGCCAGTAGTTGGACTAGCGGGGGCCCGAACACCGGGGAGCTGTTTTTT,CASSWTSGGPNTGELFF
-,TRBV29-1,-,TRBJ2-1,TGCAGCGTTGAAGCAATTAGCACGGATGAGCAGTTCTTC,CSVEAISTDEQFF
-,TRBV18,-,TRBJ2-5,TGTGCCAGCTCACGAGCGGCGGAGACCCAGTACTTC,CASSRAAETQYF
-,TRBV29-1,-,TRBJ2-1,TGCAGCGTTGATCAGGGTGCCTACAATGAGCAGTTCTTC,CSVDQGAYNEQFF
-,TRBV5-8,-,TRBJ1-5,TGTGCCAGCAGCTTGCGCCAGACAGTCTATAGCAATCAGCCCCAGCATTTT,CASSLRQTVYSNQPQHF
TRBD1,TRBV9,-,TRBJ2-1,TGTGCCAGCAGCGCTACACAGGGGGTCGGCCACAATGAGCAGTTCTTC,CASSATQGVGHNEQFF
-,TRBV11-3,-,TRBJ2-3,TGTGCCAGCAGCTTAGGGCGGGCAGATACGCAGTATTTT,CASSLGRADTQYF
-,TRBV10-2,many,TRBJ2-1,TGCGCCAGCAGCCTCTCTCTGGCCGATGAGCAGTTCTTC,CASSLSLADEQFF
TRBD1,TRBV5-1,-,TRBJ1-1,TGCGCCAGCAGCTCTCGACAGGGGAAAGATCACACTGAAGCTTTCTTT,CASSSRQGKDHTEAFF
-,TRBV9,-,TRBJ1-1,TGTGCCAGCAGCCCCCACCTGGACCCAGGGCGTGAAGCTTTCTTT,CASSPHLDPGREAFF
-,TRBV2,-,TRBJ1-2,TGTGCCAGCAGTGAAGCGGTGGGGGCTGACTATGGCTACACCTTC,CASSEAVGADYGYTF
-,TRBV27,-,TRBJ1-2,TGTGCCAGCAGTCCTAATTACAGGGTCGGCGGGGGTGGCTACACCTTC,CASSPNYRVGGGGYTF
TRBD1,TRBV7-2,-,TRBJ1-3,TGTGCCAGCAGCCGACGGACAGGGTCTGGAAACACCATATATTTT,CASSRRTGSGNTIYF
TRBD1,TRBV10-3,few,TRBJ1-1,TGTGCCATCGGCCGGGACAGGGGGTTAACTGAAGCTTTCTTT,CAIGRDRGLTEAFF
-,TRBV18,-,TRBJ2-3,TGTGCCAGCTCACCCTCGGGACATACCACCCCAGATACGCAGTATTTT,CASSPSGHTTPDTQYF
-,TRBV6-1,-,TRBJ2-5,TGTGCCAGCAGTGAAGCGACAGTCCAAGAGACCCAGTACTTC,CASSEATVQETQYF
TRBD1,TRBV29-1,-,TRBJ2-7,TGCAGCGTTATTCGGACAGGGGGCGGCACCCAGTACTTC,CSVIRTGGGTQYF
-,TRBV25-1,-,TRBJ2-7,TGTGCCAGCAGTGACTCATTTTGGCCCGAGCAGTACTTC,CASSDSFWPEQYF
-,TRBV2,-,TRBJ1-4,TGTGCCAGCACTTCGCTACAGGGTAATGAAAAACTGTTTTTT,CASTSLQGNEKLFF
TRBD1,TRBV7-8,-,TRBJ1-5,TGTGCCAGCAGCTTAACAGGGGATCAGCCCCAGCATTTT,CASSLTGDQPQHF
-,TRBV5-1,-,TRBJ1-1,TGCGCCAGCAGCTTGTATGAGGAAAACACTGAAGCTTTCTTT,CASSLYEENTEAFF
TRBD1,TRBV5-1,-,TRBJ1-1,TGCGCCAGCAGCCCGTGGACAGGGATGGCGAACACTGAAGCTTTCTTT,CASSPWTGMANTEAFF